A single TCR beta chain is shown here with its context. This entry is derived from a study of blood T cell repertoires in COVID-19. Study as a whole: The United States, Italy and Spain were the sources of the acute and convalescent COVID-19 samples. PBMCs, B-cell-depleted T cells, or T cells provided the cDNA or gDNA that made up the material.

Generated by immunoSEQ multiplex PCR, the TCRdb table keeps only in-frame clones and is missing some. The table lists 380,000 or so clones, approximately 91% of them singletons. The CDR3 totals 15 residues. V lost 5 bases and J lost 5, with 15 bases in between. The germline V gene has CDR1 SGHVS and CDR2 FNYEAQ. Assignments of participants to cohorts depended upon their own reported clinical history. The chain employs TRBV7-6 and TRBJ2-2; possibly TRBD1 for D (6 bases). The TCR was taken from a woman in her thirties or forties with acute COVID-19. Sequences were obtained from PBMCs or T cells enriched from blood (not recorded which). The CDR3 spells CASSTRQVGTGELFF. In DNA, the CDR3 is TGTGCCAGCAGCACCCGACAGGTTGGAACCGGGGAGCTGTTTTTT.